This T cell receptor (beta chain) came from a study of blood T cells in healthy people across ages. Comment on this clonotype: The antigen is not known.

PCR was performed a second time for about 7 to 12 cycles using a sample-barcoded 5' primer and a J-beta primer mix. TCRdb re-analysed the 5' RACE reads in MiXCR, keeping a single row per CDR3 protein. The sample lists some 560,000 distinct CDR3 sequences; about a quarter were seen once. Study results and limitations: Age brought a roughly linear fall in TCR beta diversity measured per million T cells.

The data also belong to a second study, concerning T cells of mothers and their children. In that study: Three healthy Caucasian mothers gave samples, and so did their six children.

This sequence originates from a boy aged 2 to 10 in good health. Sample: blood.

The CDR3 bases are TGTGCCAGCAGCCAAGAATGGCCAGGAGGGTATGGCTACACCTTC. It translates to CASSQEWPGGYGYTF. V gene TRBV3-1 combines with J gene TRBJ1-2; D gene ambiguous. Per the germline V gene, CDR1 is LGHDT and CDR2 is YNNKEL (reference sequence). CDR3 length equals 15 residues. V was pared by 0 bases and J by 5 bases, with 13 bases between.